The 18 T cell receptor beta chains below were found in one sample sequenced in a study of blood T cells in healthy people across ages. Together with a sample-barcoded 5' primer, a J-beta primer mix was included in a second PCR lasting roughly 6 to 12 cycles. MiXCR, run by TCRdb on the 5' RACE reads, gives a single entry per CDR3 protein. The table has about 1.8 million distinct CDR3 sequences, 40% to 55% seen once. Sequenced input: blood. The receptors were sampled from a woman aged 35 to 49 in good health.

This chain links TRBV7-8 with TRBJ1-1; no clear D gene. The ends were cut back, 4 bases at V and 1 base at J, with 7 bases in the middle. The germline V gene encodes CDR1 SGHVS and CDR2 FQNEAQ. The CDR3 has 13 amino acids. The CDR3 DNA reads as TGTGCCAGCAGCTCACTCAGGAACACTGAAGCTTTCTTT. Its translation: CASSSLRNTEAFF.

The sample holds a few counts of this clonotype. The J gene is TRBJ2-1, the V gene TRBV4-3; 8 bases match TRBD2. Germline V gene sequence: CDR1 LGHNA, CDR2 YSLEER. This CDR3 is built from 15 residues. After removal of 2 bases from V and 9 bases from J, the junction contained 9 bases not matched to a gene. The CDR3 is CASSQLWTSSVEQFF. Written as DNA, the CDR3 is TGCGCCAGCAGCCAACTCTGGACTAGCTCGGTTGAGCAGTTCTTC.

The chain employs TRBV28 and TRBJ2-7, with a tentative D call TRBD2 (6 bases). CDR1 is MDHEN and CDR2 is SYDVKM in the germline V gene. With 6 bases removed from V and 3 bases from J, the gap between germline ends came to 18 bases. The CDR3 is 15 residues long. The CDR3 nucleotides are TGTGCCAGCAGCCCCGGGGGACTCATACTCTACGAGCAGTACTTC. This translates into CASSPGGLILYEQYF. The variable domain in full, with the rest retrieved from reference TRBV28 and TRBJ2-7, is DVKVTQSSRYLVKRTGEKVFLECVQDMDHENMFWYRQDPGLGLRLIYFSYDVKMKEKGDIPEGYSVSREKKERFSLILESASTNQTSMYLCASSPGGLILYEQYFGPGTRLTVT.

This clonotype was observed a few times. The J gene is TRBJ1-2, the V gene TRBV27; D ambiguous. Germline V gives CDR1 MNHEY, CDR2 SMNVEV (reference sequence). The CDR3 is 13 amino acids. The V end was cut by 6 bases, the J end by 3 bases, with 11 bases between. The CDR3: CASSGRFYYGYTF. DNA of the CDR3: TGTGCCAGCAGCGGGAGGTTCTACTATGGCTACACCTTC.

The chain uses TRBV10-3 and TRBJ1-2, with D perhaps TRBD1 (6 bases). The V gene's germline CDR1 is ENHRY and CDR2 SYGVKD. The ends were cut back, 2 bases at V and 5 bases at J, with 12 bases in the middle. This CDR3 has 14 residues. The DNA for the CDR3 is TGTGCCATCAGTGAGGCGGGGGGGCAGTATGGCTACACCTTC. Encoded protein: CAISEAGGQYGYTF.

The chain uses TRBV4-2 and TRBJ2-1; TRBD2 agrees at 8 bases. CDR1 and CDR2 (germline): LGHNA, YNFKEQ. The CDR3 is 17 amino acids. V gave up 3 bases and J gave up 6 bases; unmatched junction bases: 13. The CDR3: CASSHPQRGRDSNEQFF. CDR3 in DNA: TGTGCCAGCAGCCACCCCCAGCGGGGGAGAGACAGCAATGAGCAGTTCTTC.

The rearrangement joins TRBV5-4 to TRBJ1-2; no firm D call. Trimming stripped 4 bases from V and 8 bases from J, with 15 bases between. This CDR3 contains 13 residues. Germline CDR1 is SGHNT and CDR2 is YYREEE (reference sequence). CDR3 bases: TGTGCCAGCAGCGTGAACGTCGACCGGGGCTACACCTTC. Encoded protein: CASSVNVDRGYTF.

The chain carries TRBV7-2 and TRBJ2-1, with TRBD2 matching over 7 bases. This CDR3 comprises 15 residues. Per the germline V gene, CDR1 is SGHTA and CDR2 is FQGNSA. The junction had 9 bases not matched to a gene; V was cut back by 5 bases and J by 5 bases. CDR3 DNA sequence: TGTGCCAGCAGCACCCCTAGCGGCTACAACAATGAGCAGTTCTTC. It translates to CASSTPSGYNNEQFF.

There are a few counts of this clonotype. V and J are TRBV2 and TRBJ2-1; the D is unclear. CDR1 and CDR2 from the germline V gene are SNHLY and FYNNEI. The ends were cut back, 4 bases at V and 3 bases at J, with 7 bases in the middle. This CDR3 spans 13 amino acids. In nucleotides, the CDR3 is TGTGCCAGCAGTGTCTTTCGCTACAATGAGCAGTTCTTC. This encodes CASSVFRYNEQFF.

This clonotype was counted only a few times. The chain couples TRBV6-5 to TRBJ1-2, with 7 positions matching TRBD1. The ends lost 6 bases at V and 2 bases at J; junction bases unmatched: 9. Germline loops: CDR1 MNHEY, CDR2 SVGAGI. This CDR3 spans 15 amino acids. CDR3 DNA sequence: TGTGCCAGCAGCCGGCGGGACAGCGGAAACTATGGCTACACCTTC. It translates to CASSRRDSGNYGYTF.

This clonotype was counted a few times. This sequence joins TRBV4-1 and TRBJ1-6, with TRBD1 identical over 9 bases. In germline, CDR1 is MGHRA, CDR2 YSYEKL. CDR3 length: 15 amino acids. V lost 4 bases to trimming and J lost 8 bases; unmatched junction nucleotides: 6. CDR3 nucleotides: TGCGCCAGCAGCCCTTTACAGGGGGCAGATTCACCCCTCCACTTT. Translated, it gives CASSPLQGADSPLHF.

This clonotype was seen a handful of times. The chain is built from TRBV4-1 and TRBJ2-5, with 8 bases fitting TRBD1. The CDR3 length is 16 residues. V was clipped by 1 base and J by 4 bases; unmatched bases: 8. CDR1 MGHRA and CDR2 YSYEKL come from the germline V gene. Written as DNA, the CDR3 is TGCGCCAGCAGCCAAGCCAGGGGACAGGCCGCAGAGACCCAGTACTTC. Protein: CASSQARGQAAETQYF.

This clonotype turned up a few times. The chain recombines TRBV20-1 with TRBJ2-1, with unresolved D. Germline CDR1 DFQATT, CDR2 SNEGSKA (reference sequence). Trimming pared 6 bases from V and 7 bases from J, leaving 10 bases between. The CDR3 is made up of 11 amino acids. The CDR3 DNA reads as TGCAGTGCCCCGGGTACGAATGAGCAGTTCTTC. Protein sequence: CSAPGTNEQFF.

In this sample, this clonotype turned up once. Sequence at one end of the junction differs from germline and may be a read error. The V call is TRBV3-1, the J call TRBJ2-5; weak D call: TRBD1 (5 bases). CDR3 length: 16 amino acids. CDR1 is LGHDT and CDR2 is YNNKEL in the germline V gene (reference sequence). CDR3 sequence (DNA): TGTGCCAGCGGCCAAGGGGTCCTGATAGGGGCCAATGAGCAGTACTTC. Its translation: CASGQGVLIGANEQYF.

The chain carries TRBV6-1 and TRBJ2-3, with D unclear. V was cut by 1 base and J by 0 bases, with 8 bases left in between. The germline gives CDR1 MNHNS, CDR2 SASEGT. CDR3 length equals 15 residues. CDR3 amino acids: CASSEGFDSTDTQYF. The CDR3, as DNA: TGTGCCAGCAGTGAAGGATTCGACAGCACAGATACGCAGTATTTT.

This clonotype was recorded a few times. The CDR3 loop is CASLNPRVTNYGYTF. The CDR3 DNA reads TGTGCCAGCCTGAACCCCAGGGTGACTAACTATGGCTACACCTTC. The V and J genes are TRBV12-3 or TRBV12-4 and TRBJ1-2; possible D gene TRBD1, 5 bases. The length of the CDR3 is 15 residues. V dropped 8 bases and J dropped 0 bases, with 16 bases sitting between them.

The chain uses TRBV7-6 and TRBJ2-1; D is unresolved. CDR3 length: 16 amino acids. V lost 1 base and J 0 bases, leaving 10 bases between the germline ends. The V gene's germline CDR1 is SGHVS and CDR2 FNYEAQ. The CDR3 nucleotides read TGTGCCAGCAGCTTAGTCCACGGTAGCTCCTACAATGAGCAGTTCTTC. It codes for CASSLVHGSSYNEQFF.

This clonotype was seen only a few times. This chain connects TRBV7-9 to TRBJ2-1; D is uncertain. The V end was cut by 1 base, the J end by 10 bases, with 14 bases between. Germline V gene sequence: CDR1 SEHNR, CDR2 FQNEAQ (reference sequence). The length of the CDR3 is 14 residues. The CDR3 reads CASSLEVGQLEQFF. In nucleotides, the CDR3 is TGTGCCAGCAGCTTAGAGGTTGGCCAGCTCGAGCAGTTCTTC.